This T cell receptor (beta chain) is drawn from a study of regulatory T cells in long-lasting Graves disease. Combining iRepertoire HTBI primers with Arm-PCR of CDR3 regions, the authors built TCR beta libraries. MiXCR, run by TCRdb on the multiplex PCR reads, gives a single entry per CDR3 protein. The sample records about 450,000 distinct CDR3 sequences, roughly 17% being singletons. Looked up from germline, CDR1 is MDHEN and CDR2 is SYDVKM. The V gene lost 4 bases and the J gene lost 8 bases, with 8 bases spanning the gap. The CDR3 has 11 amino acids. This clonotype was observed at least ten times. Time point here: newly diagnosed GD, antithyroid drugs for less than 3 months. With RNA extracted from PBMCs as input, the TCR library was made. This same sample was also part of a study on T cells in Graves' hyperthyroidism and ophthalmopathy.

The receptor was derived from a woman under 40 with Graves disease. The chain has TRBV28 and TRBJ1-2; D remains unclear. This specimen was peripheral blood mononuclear cells (PBMCs), taken at new diagnosis, from a patient treated with antithyroid drugs. The CDR3 reads CASSSRKGYTF. In DNA form, the CDR3 reads TGTGCCAGCAGTTCGCGGAAGGGCTACACCTTC.